Listed below are T cell receptor beta chains from one sample, sequenced in a study of T cell repertoires in cytomegalovirus infection. What these receptors recognize is not known. TCRdb recomputed calls from the reads with MiXCR, one row per CDR3 protein. There are roughly 340,000 distinct CDR3 sequences in the sample; 25% to 30% occur only once, and around 19% lies in the top ten. This sample comprised cultured PBMCs, obtained from culture after CMV antigen stimulation. Every receptor here comes from a human donor in good health (CMV status not recorded). Some clones in this sample may be carry-over from other donors' samples. CDR3s leave out the opening cysteine and the closing phenylalanine or tryptophan.

>TRBV12-3/TRBV12-4|TRBJ1-1
ASSWTQNTEAF
>TRBV20-1|TRBJ1-5
SARETVPGQPQH
>TRBV11-2|TRBJ1-1
ASSPPAGTNTEAF
>TRBV7-2|TRBJ1-3
ASSPQTGISGNTIY
>TRBV3-1|TRBJ1-2
ASSQTAGAGYGYT
>TRBV12-5|TRBJ1-4
ASATIGELF
>TRBV27|TRBJ1-1
ASRTGVSTEAF
>TRBV11-2|TRBJ1-1
ASSLEQGDTEAF
>TRBV6-5|TRBJ1-2
ASSYSEGTGVHGYT
>TRBV2|TRBJ2-3
ASSEASGPTDTQY
>TRBV6-2/TRBV6-3|TRBJ2-3
ASSSKGTASTDTQY
>TRBV7-9|TRBJ2-3
ASRGTSGADSTDTQY
>TRBV7-2|TRBJ2-7
ASSFVGQVLSYEQY
>TRBV6-5|TRBJ1-4
ASSPLRGEKLF
>TRBV7-2|TRBJ2-1
ASSFPRDIYNEQF
>TRBV5-6|TRBJ2-1
ASSWDYRGEQF
>TRBV10-2|TRBJ2-4
ASSDGGRDIQY
>TRBV7-8|TRBJ2-5
ASSLIGQRSQETQY
>TRBV12-3/TRBV12-4|TRBJ2-1
ASSLRLAVFHHNEQF
>TRBV7-9|TRBJ2-1
ASSSKSRGLAHEQF
>TRBV12-3/TRBV12-4|TRBJ1-1
ASSRGQLNTEAF
>TRBV12-3/TRBV12-4|TRBJ2-7
ASTQGYEQY
>TRBV20-1|TRBJ2-5
SARESGRPRETQY
>TRBV7-8|TRBJ2-2
ASSHGGRSTGELF
>TRBV7-2|TRBJ2-7
ASSPGGLDTYEQY
>TRBV11-3|TRBJ2-2
ASSLGTPGDGELF
>TRBV6-4|TRBJ2-1
ASSDGLAGVNEQF
>TRBV7-6|TRBJ2-7
ASSYRGQGGSEQY